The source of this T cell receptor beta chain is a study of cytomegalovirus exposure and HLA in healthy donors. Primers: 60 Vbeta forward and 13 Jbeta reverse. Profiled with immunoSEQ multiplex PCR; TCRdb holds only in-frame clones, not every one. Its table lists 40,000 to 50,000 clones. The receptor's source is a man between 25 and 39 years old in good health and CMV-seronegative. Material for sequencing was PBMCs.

CDR3 sequence: CASSLEDRVNTF. Written as DNA, the CDR3 is TGTGCCAGCAGCTTAGAAGACAGGGTCAACACCTTC. J is TRBJ1-2 and V is TRBV7-2, with 7 bases aligning to TRBD1. Per germline, CDR1 SGHTA and CDR2 FQGNSA. The CDR3 has 12 amino acids. V dropped 1 base and J dropped 12; count of bases not matched to a gene: 5.